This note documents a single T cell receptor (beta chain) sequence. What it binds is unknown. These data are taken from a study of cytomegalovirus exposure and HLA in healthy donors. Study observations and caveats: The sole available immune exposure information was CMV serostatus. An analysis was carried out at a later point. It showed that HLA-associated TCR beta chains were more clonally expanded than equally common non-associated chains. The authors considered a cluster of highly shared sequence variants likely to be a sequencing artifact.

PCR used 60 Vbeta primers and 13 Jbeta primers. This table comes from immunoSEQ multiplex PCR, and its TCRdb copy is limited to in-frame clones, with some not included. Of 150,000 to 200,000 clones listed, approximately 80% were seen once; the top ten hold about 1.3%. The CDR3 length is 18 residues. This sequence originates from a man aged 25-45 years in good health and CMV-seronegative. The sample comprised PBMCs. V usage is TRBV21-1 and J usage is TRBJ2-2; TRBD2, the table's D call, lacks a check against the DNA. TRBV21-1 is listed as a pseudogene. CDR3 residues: CASSKPNPGTGNTGELFF. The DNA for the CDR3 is TGTGCCAGCAGCAAACCCAATCCCGGGACTGGGAACACCGGGGAGCTGTTTTTT.